These 14 T cell receptor beta chains share one sample of origin, sequenced in a study of cytomegalovirus exposure and HLA in healthy donors. Vbeta (60) and Jbeta (13) primers were used in the PCR. TCRdb's table, derived via immunoSEQ multiplex PCR, lists solely in-frame clones and lacks some. The sample lists about 160,000 clones, approximately 82% occurring once. Sequenced sample: PBMCs. The receptors shown here come from a male donor in good health and CMV-seropositive.

The rearrangement joins TRBV11-2 to TRBJ2-5; D is possibly TRBD1 (5 bases). With the DNA end fitting TRBJ2-7 better, the J assignment may be wrong. CDR1 is SGHAT and CDR2 is FQNNGV in the germline V gene. There are 13 residues in the CDR3. The chain's CDR3 is CASSFSGSYEQYF. CDR3 nucleotide sequence: TGTGCCAGCAGCTTCTCAGGGTCCTACGAGCAGTACTTC.

This clone has a single count. J is TRBJ2-3 and V is TRBV7-2; TRBD2 agrees at 11 bases. V lost 1 base to trimming and J lost 8 bases; unmatched junction nucleotides: 5. Germline V gene data show CDR1 as SGHTA and CDR2 as FQGNSA. This CDR3 comprises 15 residues. CDR3 bases: TGTGCCAGCAGCTTAGGTACTAGCGGGGGTGGTACGCAGTATTTT. Protein sequence: CASSLGTSGGGTQYF.

This clone was recorded once. This chain connects TRBV27 to TRBJ1-2; 7 positions match TRBD1. Trimming removed 4 bases from V and 5 bases from J; junction bases left unmatched: 7. The CDR3 is 14 residues long. Germline loops: CDR1 MNHEY, CDR2 SMNVEV (reference sequence). The CDR3 loop reads CASSSRQGGYGYTF. The CDR3 DNA reads as TGTGCCAGCAGTTCACGACAGGGTGGGTATGGCTACACCTTC.

Here the CDR3 reads CASSLSGSGGLNTEAFF. Here the CDR3 DNA reads TGTGCCAGCAGTTTATCGGGGTCAGGGGGATTGAACACTGAAGCTTTCTTT. This chain uses TRBV27 with TRBJ1-1, with 7 bases aligning to TRBD1. Germline CDR1 reads MNHEY; CDR2 reads SMNVEV (reference sequence). The CDR3 consists of 17 residues. Trimming at V came to 0 bases and at J to 0 bases, leaving 7 bases not matched to a gene.

This chain connects TRBV14 to TRBJ2-7, with D possibly TRBD1 on 6 matching bases. Germline assignment: CDR1 SGHDN and CDR2 FVKESK. V gave up 5 bases and J gave up 2 bases, with 10 bases separating them. This CDR3 has 13 residues. Written as DNA, the CDR3 is TGTGCCAGCAGCATGCGACAGGCCTACGAGCAGTACTTC. This codes for CASSMRQAYEQYF.

The CDR3 protein is CASSLTTPYSGNTIYF. The CDR3 coding sequence is TGTGCCAGCAGCTTAACGACACCTTACTCTGGAAACACCATATATTTT. The rearrangement links TRBV7-9 to TRBJ1-3, with unresolved D. Per germline, CDR1 SEHNR and CDR2 FQNEAQ (reference sequence). V was trimmed by 2 bases and J by 0 bases, leaving 11 bases between them. The CDR3 contains 16 residues.

This clone was observed a handful of times. The chain recombines TRBV7-2 with TRBJ1-5; tentatively, D is TRBD1 (5 bases). This CDR3 is built from 14 residues. Germline CDR1 SGHTA, CDR2 FQGNSA. Trimming removed 5 bases at V and 7 bases at J, with 15 bases between. The CDR3, as DNA: TGTGCCAGCAGCCTGGGGGGGTGGGGGCAGCCCCAGCATTTT. As protein: CASSLGGWGQPQHF. The variable domain in full, completed from reference TRBV7-2 and TRBJ1-5, reads GAGVSQSPSNKVTEKGKDVELRCDPISGHTALYWYRQSLGQGLEFLIYFQGNSAPDKSGLPSDRFSAERTGGSVSTLTIQRTQQEDSAVYLCASSLGGWGQPQHFGDGTRLSIL.

The chain carries TRBV28 and TRBJ1-1; TRBD1 matches at 7 bases. V gave up 6 bases and J gave up 11 bases; unmatched junction bases: 9. The germline gives CDR1 MDHEN, CDR2 SYDVKM. The CDR3 runs to 12 residues. CDR3 sequence: CASSYRGLWAFF. The CDR3 DNA sequence: TGTGCCAGCAGCTACAGGGGATTATGGGCTTTCTTT. Filled out from reference TRBV28 and TRBJ1-1, the complete variable domain reads DVKVTQSSRYLVKRTGEKVFLECVQDMDHENMFWYRQDPGLGLRLIYFSYDVKMKEKGDIPEGYSVSREKKERFSLILESASTNQTSMYLCASSYRGLWAFFGQGTRLTVV.

The rearrangement joins TRBV6-5 to TRBJ1-1; D not certain. CDR3 length equals 13 residues. V lost 5 bases, J lost 2 bases, and 9 bases lay in between. Germline V gene lookup returns CDR1 MNHEY and CDR2 SVGAGI. CDR3 sequence: CASSPRENTEAFF. The DNA of the CDR3 is TGTGCCAGCAGTCCCCGAGAAAACACTGAAGCTTTCTTT.

V is TRBV6-4 and J is TRBJ2-1, with 9 nucleotides matching TRBD1. Germline V lookup: CDR1 MRHNA, CDR2 SNTAGT. The CDR3 consists of 15 residues. V was pared by 5 bases and J by 4 bases, with 6 bases of the junction left unmatched. CDR3 amino acids: CASSPSGTGYNEQFF. CDR3 nucleotides: TGTGCCAGCAGTCCTTCCGGGACAGGGTACAATGAGCAGTTCTTC.

A few counts support this clone. The J gene is TRBJ1-1, the V gene TRBV30; 7 positions agree with TRBD1. The germline V gene has CDR1 GTSNPN and CDR2 SVGIG (reference sequence). This CDR3 contains 10 residues. V lost 5 bases to trimming and J lost 9 bases; unmatched junction nucleotides: 3. CDR3 protein: CAWGDSKAFF. For the CDR3, the DNA is TGTGCCTGGGGGGACAGTAAAGCTTTCTTT.

The V call is TRBV5-8, the J call TRBJ2-5, with TRBD2 as a possible D gene (6 bases). Trimming removed 4 bases at V and 5 bases at J, with 18 bases between. The germline CDR1 and CDR2 sequences are SGHTS and YDEGEE. CDR3 length: 15 residues. The CDR3 is CASSARTLGGETQYF. As DNA, the CDR3 is TGTGCCAGCAGCGCAAGGACCCTAGGAGGGGAGACCCAGTACTTC.

The chain couples TRBV5-1 to TRBJ2-2, with 10 bases fitting TRBD1. The CDR3 length is 15 residues. V trimming: 4 bases; J trimming: 7 bases; junction bases outside the gene matches: 7. Germline CDR1 reads SGHRS; CDR2 reads YFSETQ. CDR3 amino acids: CASSRDRGDFGELFF. The CDR3 nucleotides read TGCGCCAGCAGCCGGGACAGGGGTGATTTCGGGGAGCTGTTTTTT.

The chain joins TRBV28 to TRBJ2-7; 7 nucleotides line up with TRBD2. This CDR3 region has 15 residues. V dropped 2 bases and J dropped 4; count of bases not matched to a gene: 8. Germline V gene lookup returns CDR1 MDHEN and CDR2 SYDVKM. CDR3 amino acids: CASSLAGVASYEQYF. CDR3 nucleotides: TGTGCCAGCAGTTTAGCGGGGGTGGCTTCTTACGAGCAGTACTTC.